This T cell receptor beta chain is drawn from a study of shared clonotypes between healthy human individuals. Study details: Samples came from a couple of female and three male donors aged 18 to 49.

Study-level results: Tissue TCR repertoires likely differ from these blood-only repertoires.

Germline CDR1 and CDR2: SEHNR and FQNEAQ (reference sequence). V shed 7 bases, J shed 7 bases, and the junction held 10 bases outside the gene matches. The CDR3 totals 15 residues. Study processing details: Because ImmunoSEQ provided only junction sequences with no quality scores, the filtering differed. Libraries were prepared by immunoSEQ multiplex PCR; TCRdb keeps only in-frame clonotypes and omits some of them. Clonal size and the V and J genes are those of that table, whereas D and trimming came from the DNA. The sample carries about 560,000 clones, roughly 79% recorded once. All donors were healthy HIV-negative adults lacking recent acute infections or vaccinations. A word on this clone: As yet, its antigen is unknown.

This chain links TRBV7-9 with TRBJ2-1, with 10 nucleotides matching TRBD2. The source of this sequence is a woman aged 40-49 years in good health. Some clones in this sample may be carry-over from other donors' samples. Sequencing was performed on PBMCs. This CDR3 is CASNPSGSWGNEQFF. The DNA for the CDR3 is TGTGCCAGCAACCCTAGCGGGAGTTGGGGTAATGAGCAGTTCTTC.